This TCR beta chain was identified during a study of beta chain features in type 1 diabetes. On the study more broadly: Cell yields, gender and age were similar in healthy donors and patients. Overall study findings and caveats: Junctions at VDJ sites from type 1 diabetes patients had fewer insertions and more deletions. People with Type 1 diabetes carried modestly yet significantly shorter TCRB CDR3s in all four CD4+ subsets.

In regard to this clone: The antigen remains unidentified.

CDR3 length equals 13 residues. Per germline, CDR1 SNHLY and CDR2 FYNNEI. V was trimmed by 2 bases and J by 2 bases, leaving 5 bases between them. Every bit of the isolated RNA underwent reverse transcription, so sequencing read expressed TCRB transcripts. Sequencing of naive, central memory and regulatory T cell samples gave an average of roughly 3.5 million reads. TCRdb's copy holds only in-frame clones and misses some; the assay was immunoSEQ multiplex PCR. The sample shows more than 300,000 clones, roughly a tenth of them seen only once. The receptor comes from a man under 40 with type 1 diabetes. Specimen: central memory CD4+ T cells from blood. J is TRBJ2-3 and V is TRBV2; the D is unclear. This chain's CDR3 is CASSEQNTDTQYF. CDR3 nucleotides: TGTGCCAGCAGTGAACAGAACACAGATACGCAGTATTTT.